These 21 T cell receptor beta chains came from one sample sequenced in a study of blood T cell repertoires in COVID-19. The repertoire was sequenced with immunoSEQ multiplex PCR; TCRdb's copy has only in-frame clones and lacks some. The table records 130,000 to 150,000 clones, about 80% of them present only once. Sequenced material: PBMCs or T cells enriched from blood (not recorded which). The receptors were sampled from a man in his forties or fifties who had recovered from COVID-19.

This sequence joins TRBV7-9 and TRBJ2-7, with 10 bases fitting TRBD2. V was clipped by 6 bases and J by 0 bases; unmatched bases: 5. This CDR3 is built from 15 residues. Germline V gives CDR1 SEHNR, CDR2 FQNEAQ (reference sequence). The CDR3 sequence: CASSSTSGSSYEQYF. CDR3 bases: TGTGCCAGCAGTTCGACTAGCGGGTCCTCCTACGAGCAGTACTTC.

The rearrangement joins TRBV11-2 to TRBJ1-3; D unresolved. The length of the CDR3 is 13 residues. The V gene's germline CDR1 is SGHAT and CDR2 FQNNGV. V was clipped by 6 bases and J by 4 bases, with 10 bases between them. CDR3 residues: CASRFSGGNTIYF. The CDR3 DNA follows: TGTGCCAGCAGATTCAGCGGGGGAAACACCATATATTTT.

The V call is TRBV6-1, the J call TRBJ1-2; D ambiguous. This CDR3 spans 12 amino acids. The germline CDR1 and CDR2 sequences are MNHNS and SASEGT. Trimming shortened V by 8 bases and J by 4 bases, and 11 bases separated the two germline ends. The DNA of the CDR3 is TGTGCCAGCGGTGGCCAGGTCTATGGCTACACCTTC. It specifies CASGGQVYGYTF.

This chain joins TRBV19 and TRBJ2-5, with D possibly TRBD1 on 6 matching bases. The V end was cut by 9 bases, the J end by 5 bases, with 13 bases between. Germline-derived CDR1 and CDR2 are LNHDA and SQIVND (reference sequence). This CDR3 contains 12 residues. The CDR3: CASRQAGETQYF. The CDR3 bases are TGTGCCAGCAGACAGGCAGGGGAGACCCAGTACTTC.

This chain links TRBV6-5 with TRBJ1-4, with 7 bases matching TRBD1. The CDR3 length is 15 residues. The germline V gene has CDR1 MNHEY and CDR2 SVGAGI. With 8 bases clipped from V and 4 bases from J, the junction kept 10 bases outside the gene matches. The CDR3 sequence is CASGAGTADNEKLFF. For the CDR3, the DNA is TGTGCCAGCGGCGCCGGGACAGCGGATAATGAAAAACTGTTTTTT.

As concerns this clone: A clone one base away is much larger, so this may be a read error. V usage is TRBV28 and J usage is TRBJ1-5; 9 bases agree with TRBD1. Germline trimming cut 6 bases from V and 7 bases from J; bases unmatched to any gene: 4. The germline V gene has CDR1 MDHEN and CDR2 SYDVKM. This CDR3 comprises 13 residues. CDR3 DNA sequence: TGTGCCAGCAGGACAGGGGGAGGGCAGCCCCAGCATTTT. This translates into CASRTGGGQPQHF.

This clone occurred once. The chain's CDR3 is CASSTQQGAGANVLTF. The CDR3 DNA reads TGTGCCAGTAGTACCCAACAGGGGGCCGGGGCCAACGTCCTGACTTTC. V is TRBV19 and J is TRBJ2-6, with TRBD1 matching 9 bases. Trimming cost V 4 bases and J 4 bases; bases outside gene matches: 5. CDR1 LNHDA and CDR2 SQIVND come from the germline V gene (reference sequence). The CDR3 runs to 16 residues.

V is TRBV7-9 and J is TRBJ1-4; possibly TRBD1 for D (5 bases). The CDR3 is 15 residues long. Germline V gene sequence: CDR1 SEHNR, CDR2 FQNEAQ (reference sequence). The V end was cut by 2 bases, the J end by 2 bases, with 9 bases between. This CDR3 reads CASSLPGRTNEKLFF. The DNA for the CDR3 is TGTGCCAGCAGCTTACCAGGGCGCACTAATGAAAAACTGTTTTTT.

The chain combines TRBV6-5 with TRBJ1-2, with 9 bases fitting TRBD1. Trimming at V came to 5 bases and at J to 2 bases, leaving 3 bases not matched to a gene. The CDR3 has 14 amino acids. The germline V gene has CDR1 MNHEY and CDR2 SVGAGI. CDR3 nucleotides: TGTGCCAGCAGTCGGACAGGGGAAAACTATGGCTACACCTTC. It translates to CASSRTGENYGYTF.

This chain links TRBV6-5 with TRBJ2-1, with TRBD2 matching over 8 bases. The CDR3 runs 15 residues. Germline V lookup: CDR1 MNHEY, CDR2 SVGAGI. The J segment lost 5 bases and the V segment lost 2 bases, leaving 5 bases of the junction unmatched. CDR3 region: CASSYLSGGDNEQFF. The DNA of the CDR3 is TGTGCCAGCAGTTACCTCTCGGGGGGGGACAATGAGCAGTTCTTC.

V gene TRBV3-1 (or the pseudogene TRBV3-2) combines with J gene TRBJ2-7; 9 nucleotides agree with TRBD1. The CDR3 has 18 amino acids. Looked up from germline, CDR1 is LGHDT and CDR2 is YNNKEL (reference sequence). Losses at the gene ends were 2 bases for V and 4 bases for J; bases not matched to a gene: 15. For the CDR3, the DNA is TGTGCCAGCAGCCAACCGACGTCAACACAGGACAGGGGTTACGAGCAGTACTTC. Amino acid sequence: CASSQPTSTQDRGYEQYF.

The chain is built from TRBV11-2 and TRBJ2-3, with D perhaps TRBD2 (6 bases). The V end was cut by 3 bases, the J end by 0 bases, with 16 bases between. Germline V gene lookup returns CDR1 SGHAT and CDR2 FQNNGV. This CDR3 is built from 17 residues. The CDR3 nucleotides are TGTGCCAGCAGCTTCGAAAGTCATAGCGGAAGCACAGATACGCAGTATTTT. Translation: CASSFESHSGSTDTQYF. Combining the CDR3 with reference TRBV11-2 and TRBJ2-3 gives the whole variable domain EAGVAQSPRYKIIEKRQSVAFWCNPISGHATLYWYQQILGQGPKLLIQFQNNGVVDDSQLPKDRFSAERLKGVDSTLKIQPAKLEDSAVYLCASSFESHSGSTDTQYFGPGTRLTVL.

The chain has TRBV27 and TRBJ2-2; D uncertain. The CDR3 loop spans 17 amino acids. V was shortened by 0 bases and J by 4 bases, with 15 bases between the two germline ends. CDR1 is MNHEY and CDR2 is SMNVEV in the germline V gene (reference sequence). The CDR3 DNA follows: TGTGCCAGCAGTTTATCGATGGGCCTGCCATCCACCGGGGAGCTGTTTTTT. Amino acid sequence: CASSLSMGLPSTGELFF.

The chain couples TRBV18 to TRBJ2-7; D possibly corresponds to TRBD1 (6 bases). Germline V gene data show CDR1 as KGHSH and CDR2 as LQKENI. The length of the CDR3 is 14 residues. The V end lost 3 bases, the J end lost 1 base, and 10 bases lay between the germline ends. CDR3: CASSPDSSSYEQYF. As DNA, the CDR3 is TGTGCCAGCTCACCGGACAGCTCTTCCTACGAGCAGTACTTC.

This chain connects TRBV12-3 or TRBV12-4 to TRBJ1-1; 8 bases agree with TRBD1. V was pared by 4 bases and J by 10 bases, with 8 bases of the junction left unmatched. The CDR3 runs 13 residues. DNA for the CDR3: TGTGCCAGCAGTTCGGGACAGGTGTATGGAGCTTTCTTT. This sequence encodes CASSSGQVYGAFF.

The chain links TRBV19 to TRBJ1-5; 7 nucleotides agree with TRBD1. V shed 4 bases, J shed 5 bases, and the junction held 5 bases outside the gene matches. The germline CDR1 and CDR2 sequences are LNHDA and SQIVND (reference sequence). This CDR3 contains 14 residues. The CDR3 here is CASSRQGRDQPQHF. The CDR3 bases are TGTGCCAGTAGTAGACAGGGAAGGGATCAGCCCCAGCATTTT.

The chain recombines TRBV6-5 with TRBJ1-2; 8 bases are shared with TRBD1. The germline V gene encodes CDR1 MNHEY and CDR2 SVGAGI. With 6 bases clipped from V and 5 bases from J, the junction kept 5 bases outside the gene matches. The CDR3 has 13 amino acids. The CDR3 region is CASSLTGAYGYTF. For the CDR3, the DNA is TGTGCCAGCAGCCTGACAGGGGCGTATGGCTACACCTTC.

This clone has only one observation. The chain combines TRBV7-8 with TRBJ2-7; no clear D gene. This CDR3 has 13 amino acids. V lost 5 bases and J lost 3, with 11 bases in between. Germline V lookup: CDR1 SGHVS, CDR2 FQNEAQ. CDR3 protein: CASSPHTYYEQYF. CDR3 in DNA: TGTGCCAGCAGCCCCCACACGTACTACGAGCAGTACTTC.

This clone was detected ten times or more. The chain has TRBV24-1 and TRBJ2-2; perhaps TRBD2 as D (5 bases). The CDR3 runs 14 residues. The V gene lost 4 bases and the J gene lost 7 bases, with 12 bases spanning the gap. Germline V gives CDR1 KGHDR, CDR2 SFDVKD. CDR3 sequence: CATSDPDLSGELFF. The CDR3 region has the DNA TGTGCCACCAGTGACCCGGACTTAAGCGGGGAGCTGTTTTTT.

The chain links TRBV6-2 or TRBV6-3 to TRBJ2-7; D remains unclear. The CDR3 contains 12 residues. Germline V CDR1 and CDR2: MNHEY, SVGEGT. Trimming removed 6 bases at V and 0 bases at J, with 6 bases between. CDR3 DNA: TGTGCCAGCAGCCACAGCTCCTACGAGCAGTACTTC. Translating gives CASSHSSYEQYF.

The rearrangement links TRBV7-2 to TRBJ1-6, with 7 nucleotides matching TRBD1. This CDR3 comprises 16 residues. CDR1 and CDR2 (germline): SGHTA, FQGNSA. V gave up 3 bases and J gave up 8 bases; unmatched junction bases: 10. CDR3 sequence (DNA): TGTGCCAGCAGCTTCTCGAGACAGGGTGGTTATTCACCCCTCCACTTT. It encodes CASSFSRQGGYSPLHF.